These 17 T cell receptor beta chains share one sample of origin, sequenced in a study of T cell responses to AZD1222 COVID-19 vaccine (dated by TCRdb to the early 2020s). In the paper's terms, the time point label means: about 28 days (+/-7) after the second vaccine dose. The library was produced with the immunoSEQ multiplex PCR assay. TCRdb mirrors the immuneACCESS table, restricted to in-frame sequences. Some clones are absent from its copies; in checked studies, under half trace to an unresolved V gene, and the reason for the others is unknown. The sample includes under 85,000 clones, with 90% observed a single time. About 3.5% of the sample is held by the ten biggest clonotypes. This material consisted of peripheral blood, taken 28 days after the second AZD1222 dose. All receptors come from an adult who received the AZD1222 COVID-19 vaccine.

This rearrangement joins TRBV9 to TRBJ1-5; D is uncertain. Germline CDR1 is SGDLS and CDR2 is YYNGEE. This CDR3 contains 16 residues. V lost 0 bases, J lost 1 base, and 11 bases lay in between. The CDR3 loop reads CASSVVPGISNQPQHF. CDR3 nucleotides: TGTGCCAGCAGCGTAGTTCCGGGTATCAGCAATCAGCCCCAGCATTTT.

The chain combines TRBV13 with TRBJ2-2; D not resolved. Trimming pared 7 bases from V and 0 bases from J, leaving 12 bases between. Per the germline V gene, CDR1 is PRHDT and CDR2 is FYEKMQ (reference sequence). CDR3 size: 15 residues. CDR3 nucleotides: TGTGCCAGCAAGCGCCGAAACGCGAACACCGGGGAGCTGTTTTTT. Its protein is CASKRRNANTGELFF.

The chain uses TRBV5-4 and TRBJ1-1, with D unresolved. The CDR3 sequence is 13 residues long. Germline CDR1 SGHNT, CDR2 YYREEE (reference sequence). Trimming removed 3 bases from V and 3 bases from J, with 9 bases in between. The CDR3 region is CASSWERHTEAFF. The DNA for the CDR3 is TGTGCCAGCAGCTGGGAGCGGCACACTGAAGCTTTCTTT.

The chain links TRBV24-1 to TRBJ1-2, with 8 nucleotides matching TRBD1. Trimming cost V 5 bases and J 7 bases; bases outside gene matches: 14. Germline V gene lookup returns CDR1 KGHDR and CDR2 SFDVKD. The CDR3 contains 16 residues. The CDR3 reads CATSVIWTPQGGGYTF. CDR3 sequence (DNA): TGTGCCACCAGTGTTATTTGGACCCCACAGGGGGGTGGCTACACCTTC.

CDR3 nucleotides: TGTGCCAGTAGTATAGCCCACGAGACAGGGGGCGATCAGCCCCAGCATTTT. Translating gives CASSIAHETGGDQPQHF. The rearrangement links TRBV19 to TRBJ1-5; 10 bases align to TRBD1. V lost 1 base and J lost 5; bases outside the gene matches: 8. The CDR3 sequence is 17 residues long. In germline, CDR1 is LNHDA, CDR2 SQIVND (reference sequence).

This clone was recorded only once. J is TRBJ1-1 and V is TRBV29-1; D not certain. The CDR3 runs to 10 residues. Trimming pared 4 bases from V and 8 bases from J, leaving 8 bases between. Germline CDR1 is SQVTM and CDR2 is ANQGSEA. The CDR3 coding sequence is TGCAGCGTTGCCCTTAGAGAAGCTTTCTTT. Its translation is CSVALREAFF.

The rearrangement uses TRBV7-2 and TRBJ2-7, with D perhaps matching TRBD1 (6 bases). CDR1 SGHTA and CDR2 FQGNSA come from the germline V gene. This CDR3 spans 16 amino acids. Trimming took 1 base from V and 1 from J, leaving 14 bases between them. CDR3 region: CASSLGATGISYEQYF. The CDR3 DNA reads as TGTGCCAGCAGCTTAGGGGCTACAGGGATATCCTACGAGCAGTACTTC. The full variable domain, its missing parts supplied by reference TRBV7-2 and TRBJ2-7, is GAGVSQSPSNKVTEKGKDVELRCDPISGHTALYWYRQSLGQGLEFLIYFQGNSAPDKSGLPSDRFSAERTGGSVSTLTIQRTQQEDSAVYLCASSLGATGISYEQYFGPGTRLTVT.

The J gene is TRBJ2-2, the V gene TRBV3-1 (or the pseudogene TRBV3-2); no definite D call. The CDR3 spans 13 residues. V lost 6 bases and J 0 bases, leaving 5 bases between the germline ends. Germline V gene lookup returns CDR1 LGHDT and CDR2 YNNKEL (reference sequence). The CDR3 DNA is TGTGCCAGCAGTCAGGCGAACACCGGGGAGCTGTTTTTT. Encoded protein: CASSQANTGELFF.

The V call is TRBV18, the J call TRBJ1-1; no reliable D call. The CDR3 covers 12 residues. Trimming cost V 2 bases and J 5 bases, with 6 bases left between them. Germline CDR1 KGHSH, CDR2 LQKENI. CDR3 sequence: CASSPDVTEAFF. The CDR3 DNA reads TGTGCCAGCTCACCAGACGTTACTGAAGCTTTCTTT.

This clone showed up just once. The genes are TRBV2 and TRBJ1-1; D gene uncertain. Trimming pared 5 bases from V and 1 base from J, leaving 11 bases between. CDR3 length equals 14 residues. Germline-derived CDR1 and CDR2 are SNHLY and FYNNEI. The CDR3, as DNA: TGTGCCAGCAGTCCCGGCGGGCCGAACACTGAAGCTTTCTTT. As protein: CASSPGGPNTEAFF.

The chain is built from TRBV19 and TRBJ1-5, with D possibly being TRBD1 (6 bases). The germline gives CDR1 LNHDA, CDR2 SQIVND (reference sequence). V was cut by 0 bases and J by 2 bases, with 11 bases left in between. The CDR3 loop spans 16 amino acids. The CDR3 DNA reads as TGTGCCAGTAGTATAGAAGAGGGGGTACGCAATCAGCCCCAGCATTTT. It is translated as CASSIEEGVRNQPQHF.

This clone was recorded only once. V gene TRBV19 combines with J gene TRBJ1-3, with D tentatively TRBD1 (5 bases). Germline values: CDR1 LNHDA, CDR2 SQIVND (reference sequence). The CDR3 covers 18 residues. Trimming cost V 5 bases and J 0 bases, with 20 bases left between them. The CDR3 DNA reads TGTGCCAGTAGTCCCTCCGGGACGGAGAGAATCTCTGGAAACACCATATATTTT. This translates into CASSPSGTERISGNTIYF. Full variable domain (missing parts from reference TRBV19 and TRBJ1-3): DGGITQSPKYLFRKEGQNVTLSCEQNLNHDAMYWYRQDPGQGLRLIYYSQIVNDFQKGDIAEGYSVSREKKESFPLTVTSAQKNPTAFYLCASSPSGTERISGNTIYFGEGSWLTVV.

The V gene is TRBV19, the J gene TRBJ1-5; the D gene is possibly TRBD1 (6 bases). The CDR3 has 18 amino acids. V shed 1 base and J shed 0 bases, with 16 bases lying between them. Germline V gene sequence: CDR1 LNHDA, CDR2 SQIVND (reference sequence). The CDR3 region has the DNA TGTGCCAGTAGTATAGGTGGAGGGACACTTAATAGCAATCAGCCCCAGCATTTT. Translating gives CASSIGGGTLNSNQPQHF.

The V and J genes are TRBV5-1 and TRBJ2-3, with unresolved D. This CDR3 is built from 15 residues. V lost 6 bases and J lost 0, with 14 bases in between. Per germline, CDR1 SGHRS and CDR2 YFSETQ. As DNA, the CDR3 is TGCGCCAGCAACGAAGGACCAACTAGCACAGATACGCAGTATTTT. It encodes CASNEGPTSTDTQYF.

The genes are TRBV11-3 and TRBJ1-1; a possible D gene is TRBD1 (6 bases). The CDR3 is made up of 16 amino acids. The V gene's germline CDR1 is SGHNT and CDR2 YENEEA. The V end was cut by 1 base, the J end by 3 bases, with 15 bases between. The CDR3 DNA reads TGTGCCAGCAGCTTAGCCCGCCCGCGGGGGCACACTGAAGCTTTCTTT. Its translation: CASSLARPRGHTEAFF.

This sequence joins TRBV6-2 or TRBV6-3 and TRBJ2-3; TRBD2 agrees at 9 bases. The CDR3 contains 15 residues. Looked up from germline, CDR1 is MNHEY and CDR2 is SVGEGT. V lost 6 bases to trimming and J lost 0 bases; unmatched junction nucleotides: 4. In DNA form, the CDR3 reads TGTGCCAGCAGCCGACTAGCGGCTAGCACAGATACGCAGTATTTT. This sequence encodes CASSRLAASTDTQYF.

This clone was detected once. The rearrangement uses TRBV9 and TRBJ1-1; 8 nucleotides agree with TRBD1. Germline V gene lookup returns CDR1 SGDLS and CDR2 YYNGEE. The CDR3 spans 14 residues. The J segment lost 4 bases and the V segment lost 4 bases, leaving 6 bases of the junction unmatched. The DNA for the CDR3 is TGTGCCAGCAGCCCTCAAACAGGGGGCACTGAAGCTTTCTTT. This translates into CASSPQTGGTEAFF.